The 8 T cell receptor beta chains given below trace back to one sample, sequenced in a study of cytomegalovirus exposure and HLA in healthy donors. The PCR used 60 Vbeta and 13 Jbeta primers. TCRdb's copy holds only in-frame clones and misses some; the assay was immunoSEQ multiplex PCR. Of 200,000 to 250,000 clones in the sample, more than 75% were seen once. The sample taken for sequencing was PBMCs. These receptors were taken from a human donor in good health.

The chain recombines TRBV7-6 with TRBJ2-5; 7 bases are shared with TRBD1. The tail of the sequence fits TRBJ2-7 better, so the J call may be wrong. Germline V lookup: CDR1 SGHVS, CDR2 FNYEAQ. The CDR3 length is 14 residues. The CDR3: CASSDRAGSYEQYF. For the CDR3, the DNA is TGTGCCAGCAGCGACAGGGCGGGCTCCTACGAGCAGTACTTC.

The chain joins TRBV19 to TRBJ1-3; D uncertain. The CDR3 consists of 12 residues. Trimming pared 4 bases from V and 4 bases from J, leaving 5 bases between. Germline values: CDR1 LNHDA, CDR2 SQIVND (reference sequence). CDR3 in amino acids: CASSSGGNTIYF. The DNA for the CDR3 is TGTGCCAGTAGTAGCGGCGGAAACACCATATATTTT.

The chain employs TRBV18 and TRBJ2-5, with TRBD2 identical over 13 bases. This CDR3 is 18 amino acids long. Germline CDR1 is KGHSH and CDR2 is LQKENI. Trimming removed 5 bases from V and 1 base from J; junction bases left unmatched: 10. CDR3 nucleotide sequence: TGTGCCAGCTCAATTTCGGGACTAGCGGGGTCATCCCAAGAGACCCAGTACTTC. Translation gives CASSISGLAGSSQETQYF.

This rearrangement joins TRBV27 to TRBJ2-1; D is possibly TRBD1 (6 bases). V lost 5 bases and J 2 bases, leaving 13 bases between the germline ends. This CDR3 has 15 amino acids. From germline, CDR1 is MNHEY and CDR2 SMNVEV (reference sequence). The CDR3 sequence: CASSPQGNTYNEQFF. In DNA, the CDR3 is TGTGCCAGCAGTCCCCAGGGGAACACCTACAATGAGCAGTTCTTC.

This sequence joins TRBV15 and TRBJ1-6; D may be TRBD1 (6 bases). The CDR3 loop spans 16 amino acids. V was cut by 0 bases and J by 5 bases, with 11 bases left in between. Germline CDR1 is LNHNV and CDR2 is YYDKDF (reference sequence). CDR3 protein: CATSRDLAGDNSPLHF. As DNA, the CDR3 is TGTGCCACCAGCAGAGATCTGGCAGGGGATAATTCACCCCTCCACTTT.

This clone has just one count. The chain links TRBV4-1 to TRBJ2-7; D might be TRBD1 (6 bases). V lost 0 bases to trimming and J lost 2 bases, with 11 bases between them. The germline gives CDR1 MGHRA, CDR2 YSYEKL. This CDR3 spans 15 amino acids. CDR3 sequence: CASSQDQGSTYEQYF. In nucleotides, the CDR3 is TGCGCCAGCAGCCAAGACCAGGGGTCTACCTACGAGCAGTACTTC.

This chain connects TRBV11-2 to TRBJ1-2; no definite D call. Germline CDR1 is SGHAT and CDR2 is FQNNGV. The ends were cut back, 2 bases at V and 3 bases at J, with 13 bases in the middle. This CDR3 region has 15 residues. The CDR3, as DNA: TGTGCCAGCAGCTTATCGCAGGAGGACCACTATGGCTACACCTTC. Amino acids: CASSLSQEDHYGYTF.

V usage is TRBV11-2 and J usage is TRBJ2-1, with D possibly being TRBD1 (6 bases). The CDR3 is made up of 13 amino acids. Germline CDR1 SGHAT, CDR2 FQNNGV. With 4 bases removed from V and 3 bases from J, the gap between germline ends came to 7 bases. CDR3 in DNA: TGTGCCAGCAGCTCGGGACACTACAATGAGCAGTTCTTC. It is translated as CASSSGHYNEQFF. Looking up the rest from reference TRBV11-2 and TRBJ2-1 gives the full variable domain: EAGVAQSPRYKIIEKRQSVAFWCNPISGHATLYWYQQILGQGPKLLIQFQNNGVVDDSQLPKDRFSAERLKGVDSTLKIQPAKLEDSAVYLCASSSGHYNEQFFGPGTRLTVL.